This TCR beta chain was retrieved from a study of blood T cell repertoires in COVID-19. Study-level information: Samples taken during acute and convalescent COVID-19 were collected in the United States, Italy and Spain.

Produced via immunoSEQ multiplex PCR; TCRdb's table is partial and in-frame only. The sample yields about 190,000 clones, about 85% seen once. This CDR3 has 15 amino acids. After removal of 4 bases from V and 5 bases from J, the junction contained 8 bases not matched to a gene. Germline V gene data show CDR1 as SGHNT and CDR2 as YYREEE (reference sequence). The source of this sequence is a woman between 25 and 40 years old with active or convalescent COVID-19. What was sequenced was peripheral blood. V is TRBV5-4 and J is TRBJ2-3; TRBD1 matches at 9 bases. Here the CDR3 reads CASSQDRGERDTQYF. CDR3 sequence (DNA): TGTGCCAGCAGCCAGGACAGGGGTGAAAGAGATACGCAGTATTTT.